This T cell receptor beta chain was sequenced in a study of cytomegalovirus exposure and HLA in healthy donors. Study results and limitations: The study reported that TCR beta sequences accurately predicted HLA-A and HLA-B alleles in most subjects. It was assumed in the presence/absence analyses that sequencing depth was roughly uniform across donors.

Amplification used 60 Vbeta primers and 13 Jbeta primers. TCRdb keeps only in-frame clones here, not all; method: immunoSEQ multiplex PCR. This sample has under 200,000 clones, with approximately 88% found just once. V gave up 2 bases and J gave up 5 bases; unmatched junction bases: 8. Looked up from germline, CDR1 is SGHAT and CDR2 is FQNNGV. CDR3 length equals 15 residues. Each of the donors was a healthy bone marrow donor. Remarks on this clone: The target antigen is unknown.

J is TRBJ2-7 and V is TRBV11-2; TRBD1 agrees at 8 bases. This clonotype was obtained from a boy aged 2-15 years in good health and CMV-seronegative. The specimen sequenced was PBMCs. In DNA form, the CDR3 reads TGTGCCAGCAGCTTACGGTGGACAGGGATAAACGAGCAGTACTTC. Its protein product is CASSLRWTGINEQYF.